Listed below are T cell receptor beta chains from one sample, sequenced in a study of T cells after yellow fever vaccination. TCRdb redid the calling of the 5' RACE reads with MiXCR, one entry per CDR3 protein. The sample has hundreds of thousands of distinct CDR3 sequences, around 3.6% seen once. The sequencing used PBMCs, collected on the day of the yellow fever booster vaccination. All receptors derive from a man in his late teens or twenties who received the YFV17D yellow fever vaccine. Both conserved end residues are part of each CDR3. The D gene is left open where the match is weak. Size is stated for part of the rows, as once, few or many counts, or as a class when the clone is expanded.

V,size,J,D,DNA,CDR3
TRBV12-3/TRBV12-4,NA,TRBJ2-6,NA,TGTGCCAGCAGTTCCACGTTCTCTGGGGCCAACGTCCTGACTTTC,CASSSTFSGANVLTF
TRBV14,many,TRBJ1-6,NA,TGTGCCAGCAGCCAAGGCAGAGATAATTCACCCCTCCACTTT,CASSQGRDNSPLHF
TRBV13,few,TRBJ2-3,TRBD1,TGTGCCAGCAGCTGGGGACAGGGATGGGATACGCAGTATTTT,CASSWGQGWDTQYF
TRBV5-4,many,TRBJ2-5,TRBD2,TGTGCCAGCAGCTCGGGACTAGCGGCACAAGAGACCCAGTACTTC,CASSSGLAAQETQYF
TRBV12-2,few,TRBJ1-2,NA,TGTGCAAGTCGCGCCCGGCCCCGGGACAGGGAAGAGAACTATGGCTACACCTTC,CASRARPRDREENYGYTF
TRBV14,NA,TRBJ1-2,NA,TGTGCCAGCAGCCAAGATCGGAGAGATGGCTACACCTTC,CASSQDRRDGYTF
TRBV27,many,TRBJ2-5,NA,TGTGCCAGCAGTTTAGGGTTGAGGGACAAGACCCAGTACTTC,CASSLGLRDKTQYF
TRBV20-1,few,TRBJ2-3,TRBD1,TGCAGTGCTAGAGAAATGGGACAGGGGACAGATACGCAGTATTTT,CSAREMGQGTDTQYF
TRBV6-2/TRBV6-3,NA,TRBJ2-2,NA,TGTGCCAGCAGGTACTCACGGGGCACCGGGGAGCTGTTTTTT,CASRYSRGTGELFF
TRBV4-3,few,TRBJ1-2,NA,TGCGCCAGCAGCCAAGGGGAGGGAGGTGGCTACACCTTC,CASSQGEGGGYTF
TRBV20-1,many,TRBJ2-1,NA,TGCAGTGCTAGATCGAGACGGGGGAGCTCCTACAATGAGCAGTTCTTC,CSARSRRGSSYNEQFF
TRBV2,once,TRBJ1-1,NA,TGTGCCAGCAACCAGCAGGGATTGAACTCTGAAGCTTTCTTT,CASNQQGLNSEAFF
TRBV20-1,NA,TRBJ2-7,NA,TGCAGTGCTAGAGCCCCCCAGAGCTCCTACGAGCAGTACTTC,CSARAPQSSYEQYF
TRBV7-2,NA,TRBJ2-2,NA,TGTGCCAGCAGCTTCGGTCGAACCGGGGAGCTGTTTTTT,CASSFGRTGELFF
TRBV6-5,many,TRBJ2-7,NA,TGTGCCAGCAGTTACGGCTCCACTTCCTCGACGCCCTACGAGCAGTACTTC,CASSYGSTSSTPYEQYF
TRBV20-1,few,TRBJ2-3,NA,TGCAGTGCTAATCCGGTTGACTTGACAGATACGCAGTATTTT,CSANPVDLTDTQYF
TRBV7-8,NA,TRBJ2-6,NA,TGTGCCAGCAGCTTAGTCAGGGGCAGGGTCTACCCAGCTGGGGCCAACGTCCTGACTTTC,CASSLVRGRVYPAGANVLTF
TRBV29-1,NA,TRBJ2-7,NA,TGCAGCGCCGCCCTGCGGGACAACTACGAGCAGTACTTC,CSAALRDNYEQYF
TRBV5-4,few,TRBJ2-7,NA,TGTGCCAGCAGCTTCAGCCCAGGTAACGAGCAGTACTTC,CASSFSPGNEQYF
TRBV20-1,many,TRBJ2-3,NA,TGCAGTGCTTTTAGGCGCACAGATACGCAGTATTTT,CSAFRRTDTQYF
TRBV5-1,many,TRBJ2-3,NA,TGCGCCAGCAGCCCTCTGGGAGCGCCCACCACAGATACGCAGTATTTT,CASSPLGAPTTDTQYF
TRBV4-1,many,TRBJ2-1,NA,TGCGCCAGCAGCCAAGATGAAGGGCTAGATCTGGGCTATGAGCAGTTCTTC,CASSQDEGLDLGYEQFF
TRBV20-1,few,TRBJ1-1,TRBD1,TGCAGTGCGCAGACAGGGAATAAGGGGGCTTTCTTT,CSAQTGNKGAFF
TRBV20-1,many,TRBJ2-3,NA,TGCAGTGCTAGGGACACTAGCACAGATACGCAGTATTTT,CSARDTSTDTQYF
TRBV4-3,many,TRBJ2-1,TRBD2,TGCGCCAGCAGCCAAGTTGGTGGTAAGCGGGGGATGTACAATGAGCAGTTCTTC,CASSQVGGKRGMYNEQFF
TRBV19,few,TRBJ2-5,NA,TGTGCCAGCTCTGCCGCCAGGGGCCTGGAGGAGACCCAGTACTTC,CASSAARGLEETQYF
TRBV5-4,NA,TRBJ2-5,TRBD2,TGTGCCAGCAGCTGGTGGGCGGGGGGAGGAGAGACCCAGTACTTC,CASSWWAGGGETQYF
TRBV20-1,many,TRBJ2-5,TRBD2,TGCAGTGCTAGAGCGGGGGGCCAAGAGACCCAGTACTTC,CSARAGGQETQYF
TRBV7-9,many,TRBJ2-6,NA,TGTGCCAGCGGTAATCTGGGATCCTCTGGGGCCAACGTCCTGACTTTC,CASGNLGSSGANVLTF
TRBV18,many,TRBJ1-5,TRBD1,TGTGCCAGCTCACCGGACAGGCTTAGCAATCAGCCCCAGCATTTT,CASSPDRLSNQPQHF
TRBV7-8,NA,TRBJ2-6,NA,TGTGCCAGCAGCTTTCGGGGCACTGGGGCCAACGTCCTGACTTTC,CASSFRGTGANVLTF
TRBV12-3/TRBV12-4,few,TRBJ2-3,NA,TGTGCCAGCAGCGGCGAGACAGATACGCAGTATTTT,CASSGETDTQYF
TRBV6-2/TRBV6-3,NA,TRBJ1-6,TRBD1,TGTGCCAGCAGGACCGGGACAGCCTATAATTCACCCCTCCACTTT,CASRTGTAYNSPLHF
TRBV20-1,many,TRBJ2-3,NA,TGCAGTGCTAGAGATCAAGCGGATCTCGGAGATACGCAGTATTTT,CSARDQADLGDTQYF
TRBV4-3,NA,TRBJ1-2,NA,TGCGCCAGCAGCCAAGAACCGGACCGGACCGGGTACACCTTC,CASSQEPDRTGYTF
TRBV7-2,NA,TRBJ2-1,TRBD2,TGTGCCAGCAGCTTAGCGGAAGGACTAGCGGGGAATGAGCAGTTCTTC,CASSLAEGLAGNEQFF
TRBV20-1,NA,TRBJ1-2,NA,TGCAGTGCTAGAGATGTCTTGTCAGGCTTGTCGGGCTACACCTTC,CSARDVLSGLSGYTF
TRBV7-8,few,TRBJ2-5,NA,TGTGCCAGCAGCCTGGGTCGGAGGGCAGGGGAGACCCAGTACTTC,CASSLGRRAGETQYF
TRBV5-1,many,TRBJ2-2,NA,TGCGCCAGCAGCTCGAAGACCGGGGAGACCGGGGAGCTGTTTTTT,CASSSKTGETGELFF
TRBV6-5,few,TRBJ2-5,NA,TGTGCCAGCAGTTCCACCCTGCACCCACAAGAGACCCAGTACTTC,CASSSTLHPQETQYF
TRBV5-1,many,TRBJ2-7,TRBD2,TGCGCCAGCAGCTTGGGGACTAGCGGGAATCTCTACGAGCAGTACTTC,CASSLGTSGNLYEQYF
TRBV6-5,few,TRBJ2-3,TRBD1,TGTGCCAGCAGTCCGGGACAGGGTGTATTAGATACGCAGTATTTT,CASSPGQGVLDTQYF
TRBV11-1,few,TRBJ2-5,NA,TGTGCCAGCACCACCCACGCCAGTGAGGGGGAGACCCAGTACTTC,CASTTHASEGETQYF